This T cell receptor beta chain was found in a study of blood T cell repertoires in COVID-19 (dated by TCRdb to about 2020). Study-level background: Collaborator samples came from the United States, Italy and Spain and covered acute and convalescent phases of COVID-19. The prospective study material was composed of cDNA or gDNA derived from T cells, B-cell-depleted T cells, or PBMCs. Deeply sampled blood TCRbeta repertoires from subjects exposed to, actively infected with, or recovered from COVID-19 were included in the dataset. The repertoires were made available in a free public database intended to serve as a resource for research on the immune response to SARS-CoV-2. The samples were drawn from two sources: the first 160 participants of the ongoing ImmuneRACE study, and fewer than 1,500 subjects contributed by 6 global collaborators. Sample metadata almost always included a de-identified subject ID, COVID-19 status, age in years and sex. Where available, HLA class I and class II types were obtained from metadata supplied by the sample provider rather than from assay-based typing.

Results and caveats for the whole study, not just this receptor: The amount of clinical and demographic metadata varied by source and participant and was provided uncurated.

Collaborating institutions collected whole blood in K2EDTA tubes following their own protocols. For TCRbeta analysis, collaborator samples were shipped as frozen whole blood, as isolated PBMCs, or as DNA extracted from either sample type. With regard to this clone: The antigen it recognizes is unknown. No per-base quality is available; no much larger clone lies one base away.

TCRbeta CDR3 regions were amplified from genomic DNA using the immunoSEQ Assay, a bias-controlled multiplex PCR. Per the source publication's procedure: The number of nucleated cells in each sample was estimated from the amplification of reference gene primers within the assay. To quantify the absolute abundance of each unique TCRbeta CDR3 rearrangement, sequence reads were collapsed and filtered. For each sample, productive Simpson clonality was calculated by taking the square root of Simpson's diversity index across productive rearrangements. TCRdb's version of the immuneACCESS table is confined to in-frame rearrangements and falls short of the full clone set. An unresolved V gene accounts for under half of the shortfall where checked; the remainder is of unknown origin. The V and J calls and clone size come from that table; D and trimming were worked out from the DNA. The sample table holds about 100,000 clones, of which approximately 87% were seen once. The ten largest clones add up to roughly 13% of the sample.

This clonotype originated in a human donor in a cohort sampled during active COVID-19. The specimen sequenced was peripheral blood.

The CDR3 protein is CAIKARDTLNTEAFF. The DNA sequence is given as TGTGCCATTAAGGCACGGGACACCCTGAACACTGAAGCTTTCTTT. The chain is encoded by TRBV19 joined to TRBJ1-1; D gene: possibly TRBD1, on 6 matching bases. The CDR3 starts with the cysteine, ends with the phenylalanine, and has 15 residues. Kept here is only the CDR3 DNA, which spans 45 bases and is read in frame from base 1. Cut back by 10 bases and 0 bases, the V and J ends lie 18 bases apart. From the germline V gene (reference sequence), CDR1 is LNHDA and CDR2 is SQIVND.